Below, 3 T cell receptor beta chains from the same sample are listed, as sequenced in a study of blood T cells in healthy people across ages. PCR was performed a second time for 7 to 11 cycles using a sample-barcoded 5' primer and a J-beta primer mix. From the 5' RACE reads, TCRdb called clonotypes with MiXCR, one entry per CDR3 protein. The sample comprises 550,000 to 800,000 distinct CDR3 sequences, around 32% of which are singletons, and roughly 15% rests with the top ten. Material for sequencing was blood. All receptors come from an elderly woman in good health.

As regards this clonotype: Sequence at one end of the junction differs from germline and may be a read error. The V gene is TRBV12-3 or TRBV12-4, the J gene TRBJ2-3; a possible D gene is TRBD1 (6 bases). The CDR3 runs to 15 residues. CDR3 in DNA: TGTGCCAGCAGTCTGGACAGAGGGAGCGCAGATGCGCAGTATTTT. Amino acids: CASSLDRGSADAQYF.

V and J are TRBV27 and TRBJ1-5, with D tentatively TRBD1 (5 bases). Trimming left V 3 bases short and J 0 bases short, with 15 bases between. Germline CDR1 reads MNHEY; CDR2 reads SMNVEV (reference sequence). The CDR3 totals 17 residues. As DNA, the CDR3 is TGTGCCAGCAGTTTCTCGGGACCCCCTTATAGCAATCAGCCCCAGCATTTT. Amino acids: CASSFSGPPYSNQPQHF.

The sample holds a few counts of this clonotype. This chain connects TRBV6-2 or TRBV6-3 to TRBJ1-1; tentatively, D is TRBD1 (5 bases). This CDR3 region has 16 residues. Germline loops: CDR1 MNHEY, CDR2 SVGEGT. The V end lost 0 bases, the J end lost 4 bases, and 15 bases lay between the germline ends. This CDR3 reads CASSYSIPGPGTEAFF. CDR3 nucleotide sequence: TGTGCCAGCAGTTACTCGATTCCGGGGCCCGGCACTGAAGCTTTCTTT.